This TCR beta chain was found in a study of STAT3 mutations in large granular lymphocyte leukemia. Study-wide findings and caveats: Every T-cell large granular lymphocyte leukemia patient had at least one immunodominant TCR beta clonotype.

This CDR3 comprises 18 residues. V gave up 4 bases and J gave up 0 bases, with 22 bases separating them. Germline V lookup: CDR1 SEHNR, CDR2 FQNEAQ (reference sequence). Repertoires were generated with immunoSEQ multiplex PCR, while TCRdb's copy carries only in-frame clones and drops some. Found here are around 33,000 clones, 60% to 85% of them singletons; the top ten hold around 28%. Concerning this clone: Its specificity is not known.

This chain uses TRBV7-9 with TRBJ2-7; D possibly corresponds to TRBD2 (6 bases). The origin of this receptor is a woman between 45 and 60 years old with T-cell large granular lymphocyte leukemia. Some clones in this sample may be carry-over from other donors' samples. Sequenced sample: peripheral blood mononuclear cells. CDR3 loop: CASSSKLGQGLSSYEQYF. The CDR3 DNA reads TGTGCCAGCAGCTCAAAACTAGGGCAGGGACTCAGCTCCTACGAGCAGTACTTC.